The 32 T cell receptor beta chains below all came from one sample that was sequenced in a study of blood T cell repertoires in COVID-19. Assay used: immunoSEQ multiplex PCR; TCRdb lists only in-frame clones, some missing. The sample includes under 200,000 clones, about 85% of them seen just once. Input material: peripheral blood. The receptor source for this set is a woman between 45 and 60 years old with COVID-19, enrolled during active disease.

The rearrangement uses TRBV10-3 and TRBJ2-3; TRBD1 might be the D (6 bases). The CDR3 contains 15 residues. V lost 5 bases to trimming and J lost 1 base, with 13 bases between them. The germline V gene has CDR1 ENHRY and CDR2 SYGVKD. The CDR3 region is CAISRTGQGTDTQYF. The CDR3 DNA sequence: TGTGCCATCAGTCGGACGGGACAAGGCACAGATACGCAGTATTTT.

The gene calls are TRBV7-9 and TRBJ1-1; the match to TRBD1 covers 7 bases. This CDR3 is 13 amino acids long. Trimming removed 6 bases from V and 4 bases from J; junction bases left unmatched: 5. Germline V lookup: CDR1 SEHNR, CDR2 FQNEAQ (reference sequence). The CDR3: CASRFDRVTEAFF. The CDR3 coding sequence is TGTGCCAGCAGATTTGACAGGGTCACTGAAGCTTTCTTT.

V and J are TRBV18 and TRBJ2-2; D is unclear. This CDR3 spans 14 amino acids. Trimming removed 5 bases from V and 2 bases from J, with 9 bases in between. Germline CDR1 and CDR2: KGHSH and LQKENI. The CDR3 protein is CASSSLFNTGELFF. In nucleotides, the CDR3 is TGTGCCAGCTCATCCCTCTTTAACACCGGGGAGCTGTTTTTT. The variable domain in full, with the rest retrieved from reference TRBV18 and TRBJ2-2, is NAGVMQNPRHLVRRRGQEARLRCSPMKGHSHVYWYRQLPEEGLKFMVYLQKENIIDESGMPKERFSAEFPKEGPSILRIQQVVRGDSAAYFCASSSLFNTGELFFGEGSRLTVL.

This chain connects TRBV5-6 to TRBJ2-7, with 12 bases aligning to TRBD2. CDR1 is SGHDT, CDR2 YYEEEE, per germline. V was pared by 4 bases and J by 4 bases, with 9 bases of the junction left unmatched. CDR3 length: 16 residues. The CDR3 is CASSPSGGAFYYEQYF. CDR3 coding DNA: TGTGCCAGCAGCCCTAGCGGGGGGGCCTTTTATTACGAGCAGTACTTC.

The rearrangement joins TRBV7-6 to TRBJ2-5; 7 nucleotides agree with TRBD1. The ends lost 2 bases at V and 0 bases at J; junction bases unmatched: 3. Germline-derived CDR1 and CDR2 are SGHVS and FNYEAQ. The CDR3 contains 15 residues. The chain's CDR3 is CASSLHRGYQETQYF. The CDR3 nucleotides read TGTGCCAGCAGCTTACACAGGGGTTACCAAGAGACCCAGTACTTC. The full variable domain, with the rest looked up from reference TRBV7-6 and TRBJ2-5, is GAGVSQSPRYKVTKRGQDVALRCDPISGHVSLYWYRQALGQGPEFLTYFNYEAQQDKSGLPNDRFSAERPEGSISTLTIQRTEQRDSAMYRCASSLHRGYQETQYFGPGTRLLVL.

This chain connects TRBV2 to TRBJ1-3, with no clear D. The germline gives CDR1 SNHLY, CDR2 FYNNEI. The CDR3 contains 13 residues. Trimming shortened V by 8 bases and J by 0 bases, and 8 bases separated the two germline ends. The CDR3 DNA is TGTGCCAGCCTAGGCTCCTCTGGAAACACCATATATTTT. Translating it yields CASLGSSGNTIYF.

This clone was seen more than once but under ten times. The CDR3 region has the DNA TGCGCCAGCAGAGCGGGACTAGCGGGGGTCGATACGCAGTATTTT. Translating it yields CASRAGLAGVDTQYF. The chain employs TRBV10-2 and TRBJ2-3; TRBD2 matches 14 bases. The CDR3 spans 15 residues. CDR1 and CDR2 (germline): WSHSY, SAAADI. The V gene end was trimmed by 6 bases and the J gene end by 6 bases; junction bases not matched to a gene: 5.

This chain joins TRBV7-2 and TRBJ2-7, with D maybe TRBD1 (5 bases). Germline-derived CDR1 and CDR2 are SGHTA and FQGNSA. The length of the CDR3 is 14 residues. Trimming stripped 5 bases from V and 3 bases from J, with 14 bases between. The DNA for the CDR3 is TGTGCCAGCAGCCACGGACAAGGCAGCTACGAGCAGTACTTC. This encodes CASSHGQGSYEQYF.

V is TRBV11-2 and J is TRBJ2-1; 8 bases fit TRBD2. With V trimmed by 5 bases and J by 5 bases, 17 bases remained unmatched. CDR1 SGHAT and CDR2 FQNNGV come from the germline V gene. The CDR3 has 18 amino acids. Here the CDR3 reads CASSASGTSPPRNNEQFF. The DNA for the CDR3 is TGTGCCAGCAGCGCATCCGGGACTAGTCCCCCTCGAAACAATGAGCAGTTCTTC.

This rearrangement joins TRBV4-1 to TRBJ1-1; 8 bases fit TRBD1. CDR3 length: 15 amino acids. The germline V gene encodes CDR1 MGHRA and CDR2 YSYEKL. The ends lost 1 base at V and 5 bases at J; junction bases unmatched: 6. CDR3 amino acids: CASSQVQGARTEAFF. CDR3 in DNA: TGCGCCAGCAGCCAAGTTCAGGGGGCGAGGACTGAAGCTTTCTTT.

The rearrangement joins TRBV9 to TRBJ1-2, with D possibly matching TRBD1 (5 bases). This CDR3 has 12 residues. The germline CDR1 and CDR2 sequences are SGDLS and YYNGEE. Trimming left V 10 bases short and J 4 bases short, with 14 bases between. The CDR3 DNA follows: TGTGCCTGGGGCGGGGGGTTCTATGGCTACACCTTC. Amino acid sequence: CAWGGGFYGYTF.

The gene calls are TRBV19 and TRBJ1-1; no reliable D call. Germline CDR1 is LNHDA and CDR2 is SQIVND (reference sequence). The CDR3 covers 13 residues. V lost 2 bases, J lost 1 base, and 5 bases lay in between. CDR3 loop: CASSIIGNTEAFF. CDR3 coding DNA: TGTGCCAGTAGTATAATCGGGAACACTGAAGCTTTCTTT.

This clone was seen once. For the CDR3, the DNA is TGTGCCAGCAGTCCCGACAGGGGAGGCAATCAGCCCCAGCATTTT. It is translated as CASSPDRGGNQPQHF. J is TRBJ1-5 and V is TRBV2, with 8 bases fitting TRBD1. The CDR3 is 15 amino acids. Germline V gene data show CDR1 as SNHLY and CDR2 as FYNNEI. The V gene end was trimmed by 5 bases and the J gene end by 2 bases; junction bases not matched to a gene: 5.

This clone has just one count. The CDR3 is CAWSWQGRCTF. The CDR3 DNA reads TGTGCCTGGAGTTGGCAGGGCCGCTGCACCTTC. The genes are TRBV30 and TRBJ1-2; TRBD1 might be the D (5 bases). This CDR3 spans 11 amino acids. Germline CDR1 reads GTSNPN; CDR2 reads SVGIG (reference sequence). Trimming removed 2 bases at V and 13 bases at J, with 14 bases between. The entire variable domain, with the rest obtained from reference TRBV30 and TRBJ1-2, is as follows: SQTIHQWPATLVQPVGSPLSLECTVEGTSNPNLYWYRQAAGRGLQLLFYSVGIGQISSEVPQNLSASRPQDRQFILSSKKLLLSDSGFYLCAWSWQGRCTFGSGTRLTVV.

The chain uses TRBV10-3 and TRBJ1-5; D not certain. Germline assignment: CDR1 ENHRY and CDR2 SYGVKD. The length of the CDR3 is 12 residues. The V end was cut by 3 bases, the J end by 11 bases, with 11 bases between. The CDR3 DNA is TGTGCCATCAGTGAATCCCCGAGGGCCCAGCATTTT. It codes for CAISESPRAQHF.

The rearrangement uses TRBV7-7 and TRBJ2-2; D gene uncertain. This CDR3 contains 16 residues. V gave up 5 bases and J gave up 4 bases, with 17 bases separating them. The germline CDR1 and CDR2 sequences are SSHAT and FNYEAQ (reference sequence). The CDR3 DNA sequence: TGTGCCAGCAGCCCCGGATCCGGGTTGAGCACCGGGGAGCTGTTTTTT. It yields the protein CASSPGSGLSTGELFF.

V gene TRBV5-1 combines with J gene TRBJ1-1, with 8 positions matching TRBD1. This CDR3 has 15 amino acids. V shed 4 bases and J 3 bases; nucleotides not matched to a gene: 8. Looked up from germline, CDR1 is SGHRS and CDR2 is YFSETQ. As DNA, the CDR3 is TGCGCCAGCAGCGTGGACAGGGTTTCAGACACTGAAGCTTTCTTT. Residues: CASSVDRVSDTEAFF.

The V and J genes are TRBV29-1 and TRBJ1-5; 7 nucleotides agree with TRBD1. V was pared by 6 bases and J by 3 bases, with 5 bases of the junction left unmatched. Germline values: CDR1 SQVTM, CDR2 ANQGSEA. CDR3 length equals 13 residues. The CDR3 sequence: CSVVGGVNQPQHF. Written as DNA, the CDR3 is TGCAGCGTGGTAGGGGGCGTCAATCAGCCCCAGCATTTT.

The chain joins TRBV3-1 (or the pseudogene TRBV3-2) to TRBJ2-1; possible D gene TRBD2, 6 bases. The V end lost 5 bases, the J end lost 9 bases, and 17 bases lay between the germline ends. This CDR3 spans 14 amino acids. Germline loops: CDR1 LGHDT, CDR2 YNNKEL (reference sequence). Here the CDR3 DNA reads TGTGCCAGCAGCAACCGGGAACACGGGGGTGAGCAGTTCTTC. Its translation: CASSNREHGGEQFF.

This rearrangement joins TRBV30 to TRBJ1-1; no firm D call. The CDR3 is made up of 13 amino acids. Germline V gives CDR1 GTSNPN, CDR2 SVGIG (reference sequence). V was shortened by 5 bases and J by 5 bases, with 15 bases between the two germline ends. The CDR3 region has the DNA TGTGCCTGGCGATTCGGTGAGACAACTGAAGCTTTCTTT. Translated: CAWRFGETTEAFF. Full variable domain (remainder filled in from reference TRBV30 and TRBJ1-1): SQTIHQWPATLVQPVGSPLSLECTVEGTSNPNLYWYRQAAGRGLQLLFYSVGIGQISSEVPQNLSASRPQDRQFILSSKKLLLSDSGFYLCAWRFGETTEAFFGQGTRLTVV.

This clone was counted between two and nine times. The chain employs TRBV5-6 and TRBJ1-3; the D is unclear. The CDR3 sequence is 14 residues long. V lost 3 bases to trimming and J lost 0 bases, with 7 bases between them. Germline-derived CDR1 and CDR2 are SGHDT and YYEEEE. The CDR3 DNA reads TGTGCCAGCAGCTCTGTCCTCTCTGGAAACACCATATATTTT. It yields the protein CASSSVLSGNTIYF.

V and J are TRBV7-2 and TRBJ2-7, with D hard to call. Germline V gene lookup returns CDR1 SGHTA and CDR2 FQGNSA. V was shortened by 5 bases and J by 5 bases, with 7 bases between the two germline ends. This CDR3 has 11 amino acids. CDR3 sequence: CASSPLHEQYF. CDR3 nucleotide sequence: TGTGCCAGCAGCCCCCTCCACGAGCAGTACTTC.

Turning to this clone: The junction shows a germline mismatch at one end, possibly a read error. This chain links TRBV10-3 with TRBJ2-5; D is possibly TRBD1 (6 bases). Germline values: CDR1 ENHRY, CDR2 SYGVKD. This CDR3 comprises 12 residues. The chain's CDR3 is CAISEATGHQDF. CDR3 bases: TGTGCCATCAGTGAGGCGACGGGACACCAGGACTTC.

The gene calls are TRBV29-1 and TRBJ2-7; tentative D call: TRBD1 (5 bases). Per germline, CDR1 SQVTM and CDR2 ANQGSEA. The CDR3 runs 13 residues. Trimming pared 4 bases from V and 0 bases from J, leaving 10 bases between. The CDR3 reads CSVADSRSYEQYF. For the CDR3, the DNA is TGCAGCGTTGCCGACAGCCGCTCCTACGAGCAGTACTTC.

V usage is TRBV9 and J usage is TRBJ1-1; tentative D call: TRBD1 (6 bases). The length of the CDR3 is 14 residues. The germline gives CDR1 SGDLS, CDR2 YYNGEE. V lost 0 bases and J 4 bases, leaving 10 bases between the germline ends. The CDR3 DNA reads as TGTGCCAGCAGCGTAGGTCCAGGGGCCACTGAAGCTTTCTTT. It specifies CASSVGPGATEAFF.

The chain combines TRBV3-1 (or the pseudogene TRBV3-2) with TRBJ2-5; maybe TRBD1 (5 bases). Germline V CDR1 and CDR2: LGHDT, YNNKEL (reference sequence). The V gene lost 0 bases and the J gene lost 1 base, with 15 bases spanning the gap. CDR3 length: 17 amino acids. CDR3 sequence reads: CASSQETGPSTQETQYF. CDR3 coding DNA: TGTGCCAGCAGCCAAGAAACAGGACCCTCCACCCAAGAGACCCAGTACTTC.

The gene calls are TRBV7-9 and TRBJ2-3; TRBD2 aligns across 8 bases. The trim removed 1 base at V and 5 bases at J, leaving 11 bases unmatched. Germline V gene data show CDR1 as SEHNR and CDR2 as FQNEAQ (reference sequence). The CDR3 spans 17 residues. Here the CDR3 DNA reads TGTGCCAGCAGCTTAGAGGTTGGCAGGGCGGGGGGAGATACGCAGTATTTT. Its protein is CASSLEVGRAGGDTQYF.

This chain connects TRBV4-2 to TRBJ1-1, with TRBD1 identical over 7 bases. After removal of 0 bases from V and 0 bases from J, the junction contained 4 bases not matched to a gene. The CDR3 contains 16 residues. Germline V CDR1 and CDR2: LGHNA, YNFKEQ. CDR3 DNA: TGTGCCAGCAGCCAAGACGGGGACAGCTTGAACACTGAAGCTTTCTTT. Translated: CASSQDGDSLNTEAFF.

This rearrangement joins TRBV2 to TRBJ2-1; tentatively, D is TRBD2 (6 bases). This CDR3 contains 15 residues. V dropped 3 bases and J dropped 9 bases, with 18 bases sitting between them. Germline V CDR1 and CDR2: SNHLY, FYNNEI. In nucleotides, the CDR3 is TGTGCCAGCAGTGAGGTCCCAGCGGGTCTAGGTGAGCAGTTCTTC. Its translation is CASSEVPAGLGEQFF.

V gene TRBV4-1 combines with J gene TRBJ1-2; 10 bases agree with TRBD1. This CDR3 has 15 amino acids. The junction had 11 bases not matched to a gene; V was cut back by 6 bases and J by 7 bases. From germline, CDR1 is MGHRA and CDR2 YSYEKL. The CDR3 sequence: CASRPQHDRGLGYTF. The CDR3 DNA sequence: TGCGCCAGCAGACCTCAGCACGACAGGGGGCTTGGCTACACCTTC.

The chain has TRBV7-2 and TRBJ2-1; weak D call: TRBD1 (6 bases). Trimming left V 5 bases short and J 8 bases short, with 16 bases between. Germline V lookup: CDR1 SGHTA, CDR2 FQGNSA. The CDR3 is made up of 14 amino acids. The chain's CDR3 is CASSDYRVHDEQFF. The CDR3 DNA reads TGTGCCAGCAGCGATTACAGGGTTCACGATGAGCAGTTCTTC.

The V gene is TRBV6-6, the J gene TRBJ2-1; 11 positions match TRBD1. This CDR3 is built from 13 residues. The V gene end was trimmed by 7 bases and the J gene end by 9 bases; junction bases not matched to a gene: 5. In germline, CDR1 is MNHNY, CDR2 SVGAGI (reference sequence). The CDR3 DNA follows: TGTGCCAGCAACGGACAGGGGGCCGCTGAGCAGTTCTTC. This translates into CASNGQGAAEQFF.